The clone carrying this TCR beta chain has only one observation. This entry belongs to a study of blood T cell repertoires in COVID-19. Whole-study context: Acute and convalescent COVID-19 specimens originated in the United States, Italy and Spain.

Recovery among Cohort 3 donors was established by two negative PCRs, clearance, or symptom resolution. The data were produced by immunoSEQ multiplex PCR, yet TCRdb's version contains in-frame clones alone and is incomplete. This sample has approximately 470,000 clones, with approximately 90% found just once. Germline V gives CDR1 SGHNT, CDR2 YYREEE (reference sequence). Losses at the gene ends were 4 bases for V and 0 bases for J; bases not matched to a gene: 5. The CDR3 is 15 amino acids. V is TRBV5-4 and J is TRBJ2-3; TRBD2 agrees at 7 bases. The sample consisted of PBMCs or T cells enriched from blood (not recorded which). This TCR was sampled from a woman under 30 who had recovered from COVID-19. The CDR3 loop reads CASSRGGASTDTQYF. For the CDR3, the DNA is TGTGCCAGCAGCCGCGGGGGAGCTAGCACAGATACGCAGTATTTT. The whole variable domain, filled in from reference TRBV5-4 and TRBJ2-3, reads ETGVTQSPTHLIKTRGQQVTLRCSSQSGHNTVSWYQQALGQGPQFIFQYYREEENGRGNFPPRFSGLQFPNYSSELNVNALELDDSALYLCASSRGGASTDTQYFGPGTRLTVL.